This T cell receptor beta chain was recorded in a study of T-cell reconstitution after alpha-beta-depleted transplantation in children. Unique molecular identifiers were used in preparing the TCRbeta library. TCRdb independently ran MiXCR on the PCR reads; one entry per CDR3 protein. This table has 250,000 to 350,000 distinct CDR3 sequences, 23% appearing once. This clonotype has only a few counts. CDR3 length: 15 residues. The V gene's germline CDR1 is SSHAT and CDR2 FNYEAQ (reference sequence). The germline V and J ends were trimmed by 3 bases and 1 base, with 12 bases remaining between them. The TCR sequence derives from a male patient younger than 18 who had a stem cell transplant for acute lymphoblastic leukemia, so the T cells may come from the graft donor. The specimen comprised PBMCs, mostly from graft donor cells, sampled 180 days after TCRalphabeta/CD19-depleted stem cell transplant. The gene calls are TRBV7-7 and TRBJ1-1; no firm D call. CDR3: CASSFPVGGNTEAFF. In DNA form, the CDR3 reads TGTGCCAGCAGCTTTCCCGTGGGAGGGAACACTGAAGCTTTCTTT.